This T cell receptor beta chain was sequenced in a study of technical replicates of blood from several donors. Clones were read by immunoSEQ multiplex PCR, and TCRdb kept only the in-frame ones, dropping some. The sample has under 85,000 clones; 85% to 95% are singletons. The germline gives CDR1 SGHAT, CDR2 FQNNGV. The ends lost 1 base at V and 0 bases at J; junction bases unmatched: 12. The CDR3 spans 19 residues. The chain couples TRBV11-2 to TRBJ1-5; 7 nucleotides line up with TRBD1. The source material was T cells isolated from PBMCs. The receptor comes from a human donor in good health. CDR3 in amino acids: CASSLGGGTAQYSNQPQHF. CDR3 bases: TGTGCCAGCAGCTTAGGAGGCGGGACAGCCCAATATAGCAATCAGCCCCAGCATTTT.